Listed below are T cell receptor beta chains from one sample, sequenced in a study of Ad26.COV2.S vaccination and SARS-CoV-2 variants. Produced via immunoSEQ multiplex PCR; TCRdb's table is partial and in-frame only. The data contain around 86,000 clones, 82% of them singletons. The sample here was peripheral blood, taken after recovery from COVID-19. Every receptor here comes from a human donor who had recovered from COVID-19. Each CDR3 is given with its conserved first and last residue. A D gene is named only where the DNA matches it firmly. The size entry is marked missing in some rows and otherwise reads once, few, many or a size class.

abundance	v_gene	d_gene	j_gene	CDR3nt	CDR3aa
many	TRBV2	TRBD1	TRBJ1-1	TGTGCCAGCAGTGACGACAGGGCTTTGAACACTGAAGCTTTCTTT	CASSDDRALNTEAFF
many	TRBV28	-	TRBJ1-2	TGTGCCAGCGGAAACAGAGGTAGGGCTAACTATGGCTACACCTTC	CASGNRGRANYGYTF
-	TRBV19	-	TRBJ1-4	TGTGCCAGTAGGCCCGAGCGGCAAGCAACTAATGAAAAACTGTTTTTT	CASRPERQATNEKLFF
-	TRBV5-6	-	TRBJ2-5	TGTGCCAGCAGCTTGGCCGGACGAGAGACCCAGTACTTC	CASSLAGRETQYF
-	TRBV7-3	-	TRBJ2-5	TGTGCCAGCAGCCGCGGACAGAGGTACCAAGAGACCCAGTACTTC	CASSRGQRYQETQYF
-	TRBV7-2	-	TRBJ2-7	TGTGCCAGTACAATTACAGGGTACTCCTACGAGCAGTACTTC	CASTITGYSYEQYF
-	TRBV7-2	-	TRBJ2-2	TGTGCCAGCAGCTTACTTGGCTTTGGCACCGGGGAGCTGTTTTTT	CASSLLGFGTGELFF
-	TRBV7-2	-	TRBJ1-5	TGTGCCAGCAGCTTTGGACAGCCCAATCAGCCCCAGCATTTT	CASSFGQPNQPQHF
once	TRBV19	-	TRBJ2-2	TGTGCCAGTAGTGGGATTCGGGTCACCGGGGAGCTGTTTTTT	CASSGIRVTGELFF
-	TRBV27	TRBD2	TRBJ2-5	TGTGCCAGCAGTTTACTCACTAGCGGGAGGGAAGAGACCCAGTACTTC	CASSLLTSGREETQYF
-	TRBV10-2	-	TRBJ2-4	TGCGCCAGCGCGACTAGTTCAGCCAAAAACATTCAGTACTTC	CASATSSAKNIQYF
-	TRBV27	TRBD1	TRBJ1-6	TGTGCCAGCACCGACAGGGTAGGGTCACCCCTCCACTTT	CASTDRVGSPLHF
-	TRBV15	TRBD2	TRBJ2-7	TGTGCCACCAGCAGAGAGACTAGCGGGGGAGAGCAGTACTTC	CATSRETSGGEQYF
few	TRBV12-3/TRBV12-4	-	TRBJ1-1	TGTGCCAGCAGTTTACAGGGATCCACTGAAGCTTTCTTT	CASSLQGSTEAFF
-	TRBV7-9	-	TRBJ2-7	TGTGCAACTCAGGTCTCCTACGAGCAGTACTTC	CATQVSYEQYF
-	TRBV7-2	-	TRBJ1-6	TGTGCCAGCAGCTTGACCAATTCACCCCTCCACTTT	CASSLTNSPLHF
few	TRBV9	-	TRBJ2-1	TGTGCCAGCAGCGTAGGAATTTCAGGATTCGATGAGCAGTTCTTC	CASSVGISGFDEQFF
-	TRBV12-3/TRBV12-4	-	TRBJ2-3	TGTGCCACCAGACCTAGCGGCACAGATACGCAGTATTTT	CATRPSGTDTQYF
-	TRBV3-1/TRBV3-2	TRBD1	TRBJ2-1	TGTGCCAGCAGTCCTCGGACAGGAGGAAAGAATGAGCAGTTCTTC	CASSPRTGGKNEQFF
-	TRBV4-3	TRBD2	TRBJ2-2	TGCGCCAGCAGCCACTGGTCGGGAGGAGGGGTCGGGGAGCTGTTTTTT	CASSHWSGGGVGELFF
-	TRBV2	-	TRBJ2-2	TGTGCCCCCGCGCGGGCCCGGATTAACACCGGGGAGCTGTTTTTT	CAPARARINTGELFF
once	TRBV7-2	-	TRBJ1-3	TGTGCCAGCAGCAGACATACCGGGGTCGACTCTGGAAACACCATATATTTT	CASSRHTGVDSGNTIYF
-	TRBV6-5	-	TRBJ2-1	TGTGCCAGCAGTTTAAAACGGGTCAATGAGCAGTTCTTC	CASSLKRVNEQFF
-	TRBV3-1/TRBV3-2	-	TRBJ1-2	TGTGCCAGCAGCCAAGTCCATCCCATCTATGGCTACACCTTC	CASSQVHPIYGYTF
-	TRBV29-1	-	TRBJ1-4	TGCAGCGTTGCCCGCGGAGCAACTAATGAAAAACTGTTTTTT	CSVARGATNEKLFF
few	TRBV6-4	-	TRBJ2-1	TGTGCCAGCAGTGTAAGGACGGGCTCCTACAATGAGCAGTTCTTC	CASSVRTGSYNEQFF
-	TRBV29-1	TRBD1	TRBJ2-5	TGCAGCGCCGGACAGGGGGATGAGAGCTTGTACTTC	CSAGQGDESLYF
-	TRBV6-1	-	TRBJ2-7	TGTGCCAGCAGCTTAGGGGGGGAGCAGTACTTC	CASSLGGEQYF
once	TRBV29-1	-	TRBJ2-7	TGCAGCGTTATTGACAGCAGTACTTACGAGCAGTACTTC	CSVIDSSTYEQYF
-	TRBV18	-	TRBJ2-2	TGTGCCAGCTCACCACGGGGGACGAACACCGGGGAGCTGTTTTTT	CASSPRGTNTGELFF
-	TRBV7-8	-	TRBJ2-2	TGTGCCAGCAGCGTTACAGTTGCCGGGGAGCTGTTTTTT	CASSVTVAGELFF
-	TRBV6-5	TRBD1	TRBJ1-1	TGTGCCAGCAGCGCAACGGGACAGGGTAACACTGAAGCTTTCTTT	CASSATGQGNTEAFF
-	TRBV15	-	TRBJ1-5	TGTGCCACCAGCAGAGATGCCAGGGTCTATGAGCCCCAGCATTTT	CATSRDARVYEPQHF
-	TRBV4-3	-	TRBJ1-5	TGCGCCAGCAGCCAAGAAACGGGCAATCAGCCCCAGCATTTT	CASSQETGNQPQHF
few	TRBV6-2/TRBV6-3	-	TRBJ2-1	TGTGCCAGCAGCAAATTTCGGGGGTTTGATGAGCAGTTCTTC	CASSKFRGFDEQFF
-	TRBV7-3	-	TRBJ2-3	TGTGCCAGCAGCTCCATGACGCAGTATTTT	CASSSMTQYF
-	TRBV12-3/TRBV12-4	-	TRBJ1-2	TGTGCCAGCAGTTATGGTGACTATGGCTACACCTTC	CASSYGDYGYTF
-	TRBV24-1	-	TRBJ2-6	TGTGCCACCTCGGAATCTGGGGCCAACGTCCTGACTTTC	CATSESGANVLTF
-	TRBV27	-	TRBJ2-5	TGTGCCAGCAGTTTATTTCCCGGGGCCCAAGAGACCCAGTACTTC	CASSLFPGAQETQYF
-	TRBV29-1	-	TRBJ1-2	TGCAGCGTCCCAATCCGGGGGGGAGCCTATGGCTACACCTTC	CSVPIRGGAYGYTF
-	TRBV7-8	-	TRBJ2-5	TGTGCCAGCAGCTGGGGACAAACTCAAGAGACCCAGTACTTC	CASSWGQTQETQYF
-	TRBV7-9	-	TRBJ2-3	TGTGCCAGCAGCTTAAGAGAGTCCCACTCTCCCACAGATACGCAGTATTTT	CASSLRESHSPTDTQYF
-	TRBV6-2/TRBV6-3	-	TRBJ1-1	TGTGCCAGCAGTTACCCCGGGAGTATTTGGGACGGCACTGAAGCTTTCTTT	CASSYPGSIWDGTEAFF
-	TRBV18	-	TRBJ2-3	TGTGCCAGCTCACCAGTCGGTAGCACAGATACGCAGTATTTT	CASSPVGSTDTQYF
-	TRBV5-5	-	TRBJ1-4	TGTGCCAGCAGCTTGATGGGAAGTGAAAAACTGTTTTTT	CASSLMGSEKLFF
-	TRBV2	TRBD2	TRBJ2-5	TGTGCCAGCAGTTCACTAGCGGGAGAAGAGACCCAGTACTTC	CASSSLAGEETQYF
-	TRBV19	TRBD2	TRBJ2-3	TGTGCCAGTAGTACGGGACTAGCGGCCTCCACAGATACGCAGTATTTT	CASSTGLAASTDTQYF
-	TRBV28	-	TRBJ1-2	TGTGCCAGCAGCTTTAACAGTCTGCACTATGGCTACACCTTC	CASSFNSLHYGYTF
-	TRBV9	-	TRBJ1-1	TGTGCCAGCAGCGTAGCAGACACTGAAGCTTTCTTT	CASSVADTEAFF
once	TRBV7-9	TRBD1	TRBJ1-2	TGTGCCAGCAGCCCTGGGACAGGGACTTTCTTCGGCTACACCTTC	CASSPGTGTFFGYTF
-	TRBV10-2	-	TRBJ2-1	TGCGCCAGCAGTGGAATGATTAAGCAGTTCTTC	CASSGMIKQFF
-	TRBV5-6	-	TRBJ2-7	TGTGCCAGCAGCTTGGGGACGGCGGGACGATACGAGCAGTACTTC	CASSLGTAGRYEQYF
-	TRBV11-3	-	TRBJ2-1	TGTGCCAGCAATTCGCTCCAGGTCGGTGAGCAGTTCTTC	CASNSLQVGEQFF
-	TRBV28	TRBD1	TRBJ2-5	TGTGCCAGCAGCTGGGGGACAGGGGGCGGCGAGACCCAGTACTTC	CASSWGTGGGETQYF